Shown below are 3 T cell receptor beta chains from a single sample sequenced in a study of T cell changes during pregnancy in multiple sclerosis. TCRdb keeps only in-frame clones here, not all; method: immunoSEQ multiplex PCR. The sample contains around 130,000 clones, about 96% of which appear only once. Material: peripheral blood, obtained after pregnancy. These receptors were obtained from a female donor with multiple sclerosis, enrolled in a pregnancy study.

This chain connects TRBV6-1 to TRBJ2-3, with D possibly matching TRBD2 (6 bases). The germline V and J ends were trimmed by 1 base and 7 bases, with 24 bases remaining between them. Germline CDR1 MNHNS, CDR2 SASEGT. This CDR3 contains 18 residues. The CDR3 here is CASSEERARDSDPNTQYF. The CDR3 bases are TGTGCCAGCAGTGAAGAGCGCGCACGGGACTCAGATCCAAATACGCAGTATTTT.

The chain joins TRBV6-6 to TRBJ2-2, with TRBD2 identical over 11 bases. V lost 7 bases, J lost 4 bases, and 2 bases stayed unmatched. This CDR3 region has 14 residues. Germline lookup yields CDR1 MNHNY and CDR2 SVGAGI (reference sequence). CDR3 region: CASTLAGGTGELFF. The CDR3 nucleotides are TGTGCCAGCACCCTAGCGGGAGGCACCGGGGAGCTGTTTTTT.

CDR3 DNA: TGTGCCAGCAGTTTAGGGTCAGGGAACTATGGCTACACCTTC. It encodes CASSLGSGNYGYTF. V usage is TRBV27 and J usage is TRBJ1-2, with a tentative D call TRBD1 (5 bases). The V and J ends lost 2 bases and 2 bases respectively, with 9 bases between them. The length of the CDR3 is 14 residues. CDR1 MNHEY and CDR2 SMNVEV come from the germline V gene (reference sequence).